What follows is one TCR beta chain and its context. Germline is not matched at one junction end, which may reflect a read error. The treatment denotes: around 19 received Ad26.COV2.S at low or high dose, single or two shots; several received placebo; per-sample allocation not given. Sampling happened 63 days after the first vaccine or placebo injection. This CDR3 comprises 13 residues. CDR1 is SGHTS and CDR2 is YDEGEE in the germline V gene. This sample stems from a study of Ad26.COV2.S vaccination and SARS-CoV-2 variants. The assay was immunoSEQ multiplex PCR, and TCRdb's table has in-frame clones only and misses some. Of about 680,000 clones in the sample, roughly nine tenths were seen once.

This chain uses TRBV5-8 with TRBJ2-1; no clear D gene. The sequencing here drew on peripheral blood, taken in a trial of Ad26.COV2.S vaccine versus placebo. This sequence originates from a person aged 18-60 years who received the Ad26.COV2.S COVID-19 vaccine or a placebo. CDR3 in DNA: TGTGCCAGCAGCTTGGGATCCTATAATGAGCAGTTCTTC. Encoded protein: CASSLGSYNEQFF.